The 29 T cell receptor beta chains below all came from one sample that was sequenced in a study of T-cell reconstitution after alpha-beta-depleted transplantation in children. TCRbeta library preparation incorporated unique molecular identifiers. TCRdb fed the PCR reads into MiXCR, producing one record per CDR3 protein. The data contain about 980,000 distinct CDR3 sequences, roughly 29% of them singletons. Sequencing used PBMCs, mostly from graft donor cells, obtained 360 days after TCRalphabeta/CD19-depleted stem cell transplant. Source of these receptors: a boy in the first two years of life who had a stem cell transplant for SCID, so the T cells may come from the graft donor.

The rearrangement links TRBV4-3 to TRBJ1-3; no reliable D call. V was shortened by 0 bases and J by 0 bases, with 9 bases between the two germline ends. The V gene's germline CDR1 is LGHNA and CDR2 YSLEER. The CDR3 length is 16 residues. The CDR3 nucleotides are TGCGCCAGCAGCCAAGAGGGCAGATACTCTGGAAACACCATATATTTT. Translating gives CASSQEGRYSGNTIYF.

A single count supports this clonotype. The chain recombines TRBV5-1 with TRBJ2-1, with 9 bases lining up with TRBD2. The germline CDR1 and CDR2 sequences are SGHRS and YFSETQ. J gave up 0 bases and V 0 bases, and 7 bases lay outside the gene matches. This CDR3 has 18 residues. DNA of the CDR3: TGCGCCAGCAGCTTGGTACCTAGCGGGGTAAGCTCCTACAATGAGCAGTTCTTC. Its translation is CASSLVPSGVSSYNEQFF.

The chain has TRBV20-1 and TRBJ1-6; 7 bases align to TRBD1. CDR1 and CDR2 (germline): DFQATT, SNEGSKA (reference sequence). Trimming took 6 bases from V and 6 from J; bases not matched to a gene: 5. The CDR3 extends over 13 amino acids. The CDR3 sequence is CSARDSPNSPLHF. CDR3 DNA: TGCAGTGCAAGGGACAGCCCTAATTCACCCCTCCACTTT.

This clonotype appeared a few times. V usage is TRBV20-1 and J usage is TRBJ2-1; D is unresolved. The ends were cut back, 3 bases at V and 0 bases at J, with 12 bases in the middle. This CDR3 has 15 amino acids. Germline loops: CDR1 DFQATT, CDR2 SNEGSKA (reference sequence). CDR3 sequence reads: CSASNLPSSYNEQFF. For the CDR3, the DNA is TGCAGTGCTAGTAATCTGCCGAGCTCCTACAATGAGCAGTTCTTC.

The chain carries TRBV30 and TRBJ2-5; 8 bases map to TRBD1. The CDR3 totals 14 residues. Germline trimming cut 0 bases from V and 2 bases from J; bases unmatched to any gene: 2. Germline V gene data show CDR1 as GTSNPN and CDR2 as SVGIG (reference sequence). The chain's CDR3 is CAWSVDRAQETQYF. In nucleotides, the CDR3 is TGTGCCTGGAGTGTGGACAGGGCTCAAGAGACCCAGTACTTC.

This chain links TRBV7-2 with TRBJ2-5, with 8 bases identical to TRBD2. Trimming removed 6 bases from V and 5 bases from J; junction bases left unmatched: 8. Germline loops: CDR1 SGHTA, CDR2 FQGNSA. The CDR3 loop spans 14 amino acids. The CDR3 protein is CASRGIAGMETQYF. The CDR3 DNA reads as TGTGCCAGCAGGGGAATAGCGGGGATGGAGACCCAGTACTTC.

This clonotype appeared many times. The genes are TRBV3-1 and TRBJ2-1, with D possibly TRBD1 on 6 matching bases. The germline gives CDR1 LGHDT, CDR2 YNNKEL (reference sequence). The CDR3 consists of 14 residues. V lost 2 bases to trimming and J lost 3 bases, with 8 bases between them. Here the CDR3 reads CASSQRGGYNEQFF. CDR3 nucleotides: TGTGCCAGCAGCCAACGAGGGGGCTACAATGAGCAGTTCTTC.

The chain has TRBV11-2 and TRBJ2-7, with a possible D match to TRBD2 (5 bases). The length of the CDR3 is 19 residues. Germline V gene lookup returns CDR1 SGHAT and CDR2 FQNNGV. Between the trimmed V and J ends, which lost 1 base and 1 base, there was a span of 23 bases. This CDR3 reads CASSLGGFRQRNRSYEQYF. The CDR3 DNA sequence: TGTGCCAGCAGCTTAGGAGGGTTTCGGCAGCGGAATAGATCCTACGAGCAGTACTTC.

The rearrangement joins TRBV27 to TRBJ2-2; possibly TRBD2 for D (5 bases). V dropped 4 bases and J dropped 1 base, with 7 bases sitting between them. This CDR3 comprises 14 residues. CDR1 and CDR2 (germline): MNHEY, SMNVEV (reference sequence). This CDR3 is CASSSGMNTGELFF. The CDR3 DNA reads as TGTGCCAGCAGTTCCGGGATGAACACCGGGGAGCTGTTTTTT.

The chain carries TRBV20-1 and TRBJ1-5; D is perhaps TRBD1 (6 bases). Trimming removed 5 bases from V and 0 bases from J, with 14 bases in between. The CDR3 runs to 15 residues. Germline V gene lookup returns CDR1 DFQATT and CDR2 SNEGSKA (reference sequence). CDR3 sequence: CSALPLGASNQPQHF. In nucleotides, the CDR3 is TGCAGTGCTCTCCCCCTGGGGGCTAGCAATCAGCCCCAGCATTTT.

CDR3 sequence (DNA): TGCAGCGTCGCCCGGGACAGGGGGTTCAACGAGCAGTACTTC. Amino acid sequence: CSVARDRGFNEQYF. This chain connects TRBV29-1 to TRBJ2-7; 11 bases line up with TRBD1. CDR3 length: 14 residues. Germline CDR1 reads SQVTM; CDR2 reads ANQGSEA. V was clipped by 6 bases and J by 5 bases; unmatched bases: 9.

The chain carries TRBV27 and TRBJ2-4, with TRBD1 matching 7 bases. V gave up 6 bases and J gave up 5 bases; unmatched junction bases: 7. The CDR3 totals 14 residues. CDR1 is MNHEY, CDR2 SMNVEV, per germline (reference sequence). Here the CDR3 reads CASRTGVWENIQYF. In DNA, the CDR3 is TGTGCCAGCAGAACAGGGGTATGGGAAAACATTCAGTACTTC.

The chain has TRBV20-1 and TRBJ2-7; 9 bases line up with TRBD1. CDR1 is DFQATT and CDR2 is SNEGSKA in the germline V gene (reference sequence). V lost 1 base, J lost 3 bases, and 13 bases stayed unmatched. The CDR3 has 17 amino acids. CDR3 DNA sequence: TGCAGTGCTAGAGGAGCCCCGGGACAGGGAACCCTCTACGAGCAGTACTTC. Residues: CSARGAPGQGTLYEQYF.

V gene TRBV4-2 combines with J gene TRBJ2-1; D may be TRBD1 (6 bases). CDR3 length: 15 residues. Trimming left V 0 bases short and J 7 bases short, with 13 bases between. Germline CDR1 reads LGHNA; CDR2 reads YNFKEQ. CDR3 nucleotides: TGTGCCAGCAGCCAAGATTATGGGGGCCGGAATGAGCAGTTCTTC. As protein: CASSQDYGGRNEQFF.

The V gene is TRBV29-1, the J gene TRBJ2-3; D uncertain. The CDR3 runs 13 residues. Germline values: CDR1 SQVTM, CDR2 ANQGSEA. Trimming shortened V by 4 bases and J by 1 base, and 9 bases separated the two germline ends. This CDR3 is CSVVGRRTDTQYF. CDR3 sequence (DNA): TGCAGCGTTGTGGGTCGCCGCACAGATACGCAGTATTTT.

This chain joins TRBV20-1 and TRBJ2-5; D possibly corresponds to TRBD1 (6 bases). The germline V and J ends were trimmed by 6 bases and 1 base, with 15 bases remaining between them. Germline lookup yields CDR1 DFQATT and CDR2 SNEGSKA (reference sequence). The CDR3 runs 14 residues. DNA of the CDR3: TGCAGTGCCCGACGGGGACACCTCCAAGAGACCCAGTACTTC. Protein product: CSARRGHLQETQYF.

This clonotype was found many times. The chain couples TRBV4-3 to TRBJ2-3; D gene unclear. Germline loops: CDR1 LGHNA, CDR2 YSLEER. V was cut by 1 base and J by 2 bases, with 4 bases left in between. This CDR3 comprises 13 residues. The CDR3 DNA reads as TGCGCCAGCAGCCAAGGGGTCACAGATACGCAGTATTTT. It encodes CASSQGVTDTQYF.

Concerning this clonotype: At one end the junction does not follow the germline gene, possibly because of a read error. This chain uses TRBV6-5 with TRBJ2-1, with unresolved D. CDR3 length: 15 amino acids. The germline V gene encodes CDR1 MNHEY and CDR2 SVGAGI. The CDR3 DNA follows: TGTGCCAGCAGTTACTCGAACCTAGTCGTGGGCCCCATGGTCTTC. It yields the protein CASSYSNLVVGPMVF.

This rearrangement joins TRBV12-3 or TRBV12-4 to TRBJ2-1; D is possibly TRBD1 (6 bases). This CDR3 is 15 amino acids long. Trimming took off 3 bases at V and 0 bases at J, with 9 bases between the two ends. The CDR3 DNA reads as TGTGCCAGCAGTTTCGACAGGAGCTCCTACAATGAGCAGTTCTTC. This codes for CASSFDRSSYNEQFF.

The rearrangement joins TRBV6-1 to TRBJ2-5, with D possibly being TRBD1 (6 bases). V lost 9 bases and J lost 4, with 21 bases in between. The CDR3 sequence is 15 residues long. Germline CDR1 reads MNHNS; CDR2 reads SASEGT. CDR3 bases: TGTGCCAGTTCATACTATCAGGGGATGGGAGAGACCCAGTACTTC. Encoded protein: CASSYYQGMGETQYF.

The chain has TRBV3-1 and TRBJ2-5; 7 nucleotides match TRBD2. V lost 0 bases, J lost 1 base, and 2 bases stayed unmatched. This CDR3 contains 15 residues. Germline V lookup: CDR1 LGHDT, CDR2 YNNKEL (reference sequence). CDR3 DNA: TGTGCCAGCAGCCAAGAGGGACTATTCCAAGAGACCCAGTACTTC. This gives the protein CASSQEGLFQETQYF.

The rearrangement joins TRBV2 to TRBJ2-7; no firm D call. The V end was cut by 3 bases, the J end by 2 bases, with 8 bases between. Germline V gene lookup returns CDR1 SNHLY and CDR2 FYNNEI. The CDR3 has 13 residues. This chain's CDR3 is CASSDSPAYEQYF. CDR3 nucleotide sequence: TGTGCCAGCAGTGATTCTCCAGCCTACGAGCAGTACTTC.

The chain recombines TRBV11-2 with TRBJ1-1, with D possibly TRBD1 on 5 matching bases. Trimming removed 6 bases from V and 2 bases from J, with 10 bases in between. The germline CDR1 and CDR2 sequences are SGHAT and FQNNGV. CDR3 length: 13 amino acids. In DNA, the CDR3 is TGTGCCAGCAGTAAGGACACCAACACTGAAGCTTTCTTT. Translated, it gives CASSKDTNTEAFF.

Here the CDR3 reads CSAKASLSRPQHF. As DNA, the CDR3 is TGCAGTGCTAAGGCCTCTTTATCCAGGCCCCAGCATTTT. The V and J genes are TRBV20-1 and TRBJ1-5; no clear D. The CDR3 is made up of 13 amino acids. CDR1 and CDR2 from the germline V gene are DFQATT and SNEGSKA (reference sequence). V lost 4 bases and J 9 bases, leaving 16 bases between the germline ends.

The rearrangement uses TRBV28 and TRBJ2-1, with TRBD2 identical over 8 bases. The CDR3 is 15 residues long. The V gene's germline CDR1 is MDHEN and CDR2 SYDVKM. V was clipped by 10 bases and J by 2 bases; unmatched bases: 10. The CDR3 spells CATSLGGAPYNEQFF. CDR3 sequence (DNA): TGTGCCACCTCTCTCGGGGGGGCCCCCTACAATGAGCAGTTCTTC.

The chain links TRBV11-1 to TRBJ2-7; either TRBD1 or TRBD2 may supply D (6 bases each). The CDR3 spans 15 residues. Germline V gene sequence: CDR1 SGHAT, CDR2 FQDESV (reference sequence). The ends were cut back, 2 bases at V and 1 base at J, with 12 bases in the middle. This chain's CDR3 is CASSLRPGASYEQYF. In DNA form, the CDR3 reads TGTGCCAGCAGCTTACGTCCGGGGGCTTCCTACGAGCAGTACTTC.

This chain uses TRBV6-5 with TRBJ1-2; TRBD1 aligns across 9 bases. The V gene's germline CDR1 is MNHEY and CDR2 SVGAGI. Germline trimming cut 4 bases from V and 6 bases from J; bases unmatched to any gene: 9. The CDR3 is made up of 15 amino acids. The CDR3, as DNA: TGTGCCAGCAGTTTAAAACAGGACAGGGGCCATGGCTACACCTTC. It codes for CASSLKQDRGHGYTF.

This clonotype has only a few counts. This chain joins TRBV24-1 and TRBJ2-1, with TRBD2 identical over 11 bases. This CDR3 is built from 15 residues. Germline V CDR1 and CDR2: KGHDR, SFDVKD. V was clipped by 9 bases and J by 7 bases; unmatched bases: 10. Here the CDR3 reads CATEISGGARNEQFF. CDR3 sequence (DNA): TGTGCCACCGAGATTAGCGGGGGGGCCCGGAATGAGCAGTTCTTC.

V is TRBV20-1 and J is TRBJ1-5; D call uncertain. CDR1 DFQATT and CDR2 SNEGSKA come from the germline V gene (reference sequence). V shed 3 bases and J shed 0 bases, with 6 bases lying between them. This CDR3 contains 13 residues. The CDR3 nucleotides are TGCAGTGCTAGCTGGGGTAGCAATCAGCCCCAGCATTTT. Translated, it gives CSASWGSNQPQHF.